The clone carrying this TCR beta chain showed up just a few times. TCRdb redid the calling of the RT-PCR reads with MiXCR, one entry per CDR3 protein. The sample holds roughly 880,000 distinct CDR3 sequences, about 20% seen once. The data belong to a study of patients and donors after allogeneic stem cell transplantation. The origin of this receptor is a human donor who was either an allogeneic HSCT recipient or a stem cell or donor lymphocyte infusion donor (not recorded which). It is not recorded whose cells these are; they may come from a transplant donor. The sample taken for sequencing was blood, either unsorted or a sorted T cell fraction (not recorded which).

Here the CDR3 reads CASSLNRNNEQFF. In DNA form, the CDR3 reads TGTGCCAGCAGCTTGAACAGAAACAATGAGCAGTTCTTC. The V and J genes are TRBV11-2 and TRBJ2-1; the D is unclear. V was clipped by 3 bases and J by 5 bases, with 8 bases between them. The CDR3 runs 13 residues. CDR1 and CDR2 (germline): SGHAT, FQNNGV.